The clone carrying this TCR beta chain was counted once. These data belong to a study of shared clonotypes between healthy human individuals. Germline-derived CDR1 and CDR2 are SGHDT and YYEEEE. V was trimmed by 4 bases and J by 4 bases, leaving 9 bases between them. The CDR3 loop spans 13 amino acids. Naive CD4+ cells were CD45RA-selected; the remaining cells were memory. The table came from immunoSEQ multiplex PCR; TCRdb's copy has only in-frame clones and leaves some out. The sample yields 850,000 to 1,200,000 clones, roughly 75% seen once. The clonotype originates from a man between 18 and 35 years old in good health. The chain links TRBV5-6 to TRBJ1-5; possibly TRBD1 for D (5 bases). Input material: memory CD4+ T cells sorted from blood. The subset: CD45RA-negative fraction. The chain's CDR3 is CASSGGGNQPQHF. CDR3 sequence (DNA): TGTGCCAGCAGCGGGGGTGGAAATCAGCCCCAGCATTTT.